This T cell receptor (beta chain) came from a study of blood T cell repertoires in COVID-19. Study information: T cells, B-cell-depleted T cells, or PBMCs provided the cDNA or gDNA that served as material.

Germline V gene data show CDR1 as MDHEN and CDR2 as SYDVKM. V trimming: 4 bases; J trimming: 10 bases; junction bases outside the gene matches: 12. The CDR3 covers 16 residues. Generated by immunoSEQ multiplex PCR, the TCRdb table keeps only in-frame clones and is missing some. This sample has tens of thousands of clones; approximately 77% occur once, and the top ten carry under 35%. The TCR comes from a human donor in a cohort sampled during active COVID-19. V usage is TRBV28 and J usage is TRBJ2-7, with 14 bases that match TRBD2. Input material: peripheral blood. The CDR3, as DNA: TGTGCCAGCAGTTCAGGGACTAGCGGGAGATGGAGGGAACAGTACTTC. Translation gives CASSSGTSGRWREQYF. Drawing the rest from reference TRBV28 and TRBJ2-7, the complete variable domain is DVKVTQSSRYLVKRTGEKVFLECVQDMDHENMFWYRQDPGLGLRLIYFSYDVKMKEKGDIPEGYSVSREKKERFSLILESASTNQTSMYLCASSSGTSGRWREQYFGPGTRLTVT.